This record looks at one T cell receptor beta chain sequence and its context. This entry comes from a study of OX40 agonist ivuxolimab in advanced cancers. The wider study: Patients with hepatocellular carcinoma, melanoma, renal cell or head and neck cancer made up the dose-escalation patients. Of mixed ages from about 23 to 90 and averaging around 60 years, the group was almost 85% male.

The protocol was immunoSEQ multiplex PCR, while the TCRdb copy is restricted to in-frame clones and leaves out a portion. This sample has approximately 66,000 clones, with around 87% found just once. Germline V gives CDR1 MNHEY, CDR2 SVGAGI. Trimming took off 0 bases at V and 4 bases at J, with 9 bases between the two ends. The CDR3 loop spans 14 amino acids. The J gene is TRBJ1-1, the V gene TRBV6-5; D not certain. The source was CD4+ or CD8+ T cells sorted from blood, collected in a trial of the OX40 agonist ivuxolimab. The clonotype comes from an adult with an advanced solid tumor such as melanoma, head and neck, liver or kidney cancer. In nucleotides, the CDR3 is TGTGCCAGCAGTTACTCGGGGTGGGTCACTGAAGCTTTCTTT. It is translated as CASSYSGWVTEAFF.